The rows below give T cell receptor beta chains drawn from one sample of a study of shared clonotypes between healthy human individuals. Clones were read by immunoSEQ multiplex PCR, and TCRdb kept only the in-frame ones, dropping some. Altogether 2.5 million or so clones are present, more than 80% being singletons, with the ten largest covering over 0.12%. Sample: naive CD4+ T cells sorted from blood. These receptors were collected from a man between 18 and 29 years old in good health. The CDR3 runs from the conserved cysteine through the conserved F or W. The D gene is left open where the match is weak. Some rows have no size entry. The others give once, few or many, or a class for an expanded clone.

d_gene	j_gene	abundance	v_gene	CDR3nt	CDR3aa
NA	TRBJ1-4	NA	TRBV6-5	TGTGCCAGCAGTTACATGACAGGCGACGGCGAAAAACTGTTTTTT	CASSYMTGDGEKLFF
NA	TRBJ2-7	NA	TRBV5-1	TGCGCCAGCAGCCCCCTGGGGCCAGGTACCTACGAGCAGTACTTC	CASSPLGPGTYEQYF
TRBD1	TRBJ2-2	NA	TRBV11-2	TGTGCCAGCAGCCGGACAGGGGGCGGGATTAGCACCGGGGAGCTGTTTTTT	CASSRTGGGISTGELFF
NA	TRBJ2-6	NA	TRBV18	TGTGCCAGCTCAGCGCGGACAAACTCTGGGGCCAACGTCCTGACTTTC	CASSARTNSGANVLTF
NA	TRBJ1-1	few	TRBV5-1	TGCGCCAGCAGCTTGTCGAGCCAGGGTCCTGCTCTCGGCACTGAAGCTTTCTTT	CASSLSSQGPALGTEAFF
NA	TRBJ2-2	NA	TRBV2	TGTGCCAGCACACCAGGACTTTCGAACACCGGGGAGCTGTTTTTT	CASTPGLSNTGELFF
TRBD2	TRBJ2-2	once	TRBV7-2	TGTGCCAGCACCCCGGGACTAGCGGCCGGGGAGCTGTTTTTT	CASTPGLAAGELFF
TRBD1	TRBJ2-7	NA	TRBV6-6	TGTGCCAGCAGAAGACAGGGGAACTCCTACGAGCAGTACTTC	CASRRQGNSYEQYF
NA	TRBJ2-1	NA	TRBV2	TGTGCCAGCAGTGAAGCGAGGGCCAGCTCCTACAATGAGCAGTTCTTC	CASSEARASSYNEQFF
TRBD1	TRBJ2-5	NA	TRBV18	TGTGCCAGCTCACCTCCCGGGACAGGTCAAGAGACCCAGTACTTC	CASSPPGTGQETQYF